The 7 T cell receptor beta chains below were found in one sample sequenced in a study of beta chain features in type 1 diabetes. cDNA synthesis used the whole RNA isolate, giving expressed TCRB sequences. The table came from immunoSEQ multiplex PCR; TCRdb's copy has only in-frame clones and leaves some out. Of almost 350,000 clones detected, around 7.6% appear once; the ten largest clones hold 0.44%. Specimen: central memory CD4+ T cells from blood. The receptors originated from a woman in her late teens or twenties in good health.

This clone was counted a few times. The CDR3 nucleotides read TGTGCCAGCAGCCGAAGGACGGGCGAAGAGACCCAGTACTTC. Amino acids: CASSRRTGEETQYF. The V gene is TRBV7-9, the J gene TRBJ2-5; D unclear. The germline V gene has CDR1 SEHNR and CDR2 FQNEAQ (reference sequence). The ends were cut back, 5 bases at V and 3 bases at J, with 13 bases in the middle. The CDR3 is made up of 14 amino acids. The full variable domain, completed using reference TRBV7-9 and TRBJ2-5, is DTGVSQNPRHKITKRGQNVTFRCDPISEHNRLYWYRQTLGQGPEFLTYFQNEAQLEKSRLLSDRFSAERPKGSFSTLEIQRTEQGDSAMYLCASSRRTGEETQYFGPGTRLLVL.

The rearrangement joins TRBV10-3 to TRBJ2-7; possibly TRBD2 for D (6 bases). The CDR3 length is 13 residues. V lost 10 bases, J lost 1 base, and 14 bases lay in between. CDR1 and CDR2 (germline): ENHRY, SYGVKD. The DNA for the CDR3 is TGTGCCAGCAGCTCAAGCGGGTCCTACGAGCAGTACTTC. It yields the protein CASSSSGSYEQYF.

The chain is built from TRBV11-2 and TRBJ2-1; 15 nucleotides line up with TRBD2. J was trimmed by 9 bases and V by 1 base; bases with no gene match: 1. Per the germline V gene, CDR1 is SGHAT and CDR2 is FQNNGV. The CDR3 has 15 amino acids. The CDR3 DNA follows: TGTGCCAGCAGCTTAGGGACTAGCGGGAGGGGTGAGCAGTTCTTC. It yields the protein CASSLGTSGRGEQFF.

This clone was counted a few times. The V and J genes are TRBV11-2 and TRBJ2-5; D remains ambiguous. CDR1 is SGHAT, CDR2 FQNNGV, per germline. The V gene lost 0 bases and the J gene lost 6 bases, with 5 bases spanning the gap. The CDR3 runs 12 residues. CDR3 nucleotides: TGTGCCAGCAGCTTAGAGTCCCAGACCCAGTACTTC. Protein: CASSLESQTQYF.

This clone has more than one count but fewer than ten. The J gene is TRBJ2-7, the V gene TRBV7-2; TRBD1 might be the D (6 bases). The CDR3 extends over 14 amino acids. V dropped 0 bases and J dropped 2 bases, with 8 bases sitting between them. The germline V gene encodes CDR1 SGHTA and CDR2 FQGNSA. The CDR3 DNA sequence: TGTGCCAGCAGCTTAGCTACAGGGACCTACGAGCAGTACTTC. This encodes CASSLATGTYEQYF.

This clone was seen many times. The chain joins TRBV2 to TRBJ2-1; either TRBD1 or TRBD2 may fit D (5 bases each). CDR1 is SNHLY and CDR2 is FYNNEI in the germline V gene. The CDR3 spans 14 residues. V shed 5 bases and J shed 4 bases, with 12 bases lying between them. The CDR3 region has the DNA TGTGCCAGCAGTAGGGACGGACGGTACAATGAGCAGTTCTTC. This gives the protein CASSRDGRYNEQFF.

This clone came up a few times. The chain employs TRBV28 and TRBJ2-7; the D gene is possibly TRBD1 (6 bases). This CDR3 comprises 13 residues. Trimming left V 5 bases short and J 7 bases short, with 15 bases between. Germline lookup yields CDR1 MDHEN and CDR2 SYDVKM. The CDR3 DNA is TGTGCCAGCAGTCTCCCCGGACAGCCTGAGCAGTACTTC. Translated: CASSLPGQPEQYF.